One TCR beta chain is described in this entry. Antigen unknown. The sample belongs to a study of cytomegalovirus exposure and HLA in healthy donors. The trim removed 4 bases at V and 6 bases at J, leaving 6 bases unmatched. Germline CDR1 MNHEY, CDR2 SVGAGI. CDR3 length equals 14 residues. TCRdb's table, derived via immunoSEQ multiplex PCR, lists solely in-frame clones and lacks some. The sample has over 120,000 clones; about 87% are singletons. General study findings and limits: Most TCR sequences were seen very rarely across donors, but some public TCRs occurred in many. In vitro work confirmed that three CMV-associated chains recognize CMV antigens.

This chain connects TRBV6-5 to TRBJ1-1; 9 bases agree with TRBD1. The source of this sequence is a man aged 18 to 30 in good health and CMV-seropositive. Sequenced: PBMCs. CDR3 DNA: TGTGCCAGCAGTTCTCCCAGGACAGGGGCTGAAGCTTTCTTT. It specifies CASSSPRTGAEAFF.